The T cell receptor (beta chain) under discussion was sequenced for a study of somatic mutations in cytotoxic T cells in rheumatoid arthritis. Background on the study: Patients gave 30 ml EDTA peripheral blood immediately after diagnosis, prior to starting treatment. Flow-sorting brought some V beta antibody-stained T-cell populations to nearly 100% purity, V beta1+ cells sequenced for TCRB among them.

Per the authors' pipeline: Matching published virus-specific TCRB sequences was rare for patient CD8+ clones that were larger than 1%. Clones were sequenced by immunoSEQ multiplex PCR, and TCRdb holds only the in-frame ones, with some missing. V and J calls and clone size are given by that table; D and trimming were obtained from the DNA. The table shows about 14,000 clones, with roughly 72% occurring only once. This CDR3 is 14 amino acids long. The V end lost 8 bases, the J end lost 3 bases, and 14 bases lay between the germline ends. CDR1 and CDR2 from the germline V gene are MNHNS and SASEGT. The clonotype originates from an adult with rheumatoid arthritis. The chain is built from TRBV6-1 and TRBJ1-3; D is unresolved. Sequencing used CD8+ T cells sorted from blood. The CDR3 DNA reads TGTGCCAGCGTAGGGAGCGGCGGTGGAAACACCATATATTTT. This sequence encodes CASVGSGGGNTIYF.